These 4 T cell receptor beta chains were sequenced from one sample in a study of CD8 T cells in Susac syndrome. Reverse transcription of about 0.5 to 1 ug RNA was carried out with random hexamers. TCRdb re-analysed the immunoSEQ multiplex PCR reads in MiXCR, keeping a single row per CDR3 protein. The sample has 100,000 to 150,000 distinct CDR3 sequences; more than 90% are singletons. The sequenced sample consisted of CD8+ T cells from PBMCs. The receptors derive from a human donor with Susac syndrome.

This clonotype has only one observation. The V and J genes are TRBV4-1 and TRBJ2-1; TRBD1 agrees at 7 bases. The V segment lost 0 bases and the J segment 3 bases; nucleotides outside the gene matches: 5. The CDR3 has 16 residues. CDR1 and CDR2 (germline): MGHRA, YSYEKL. CDR3 bases: TGCGCCAGCAGCCAAGAAGGTCGGACAGGCTACAATGAGCAGTTCTTC. It is translated as CASSQEGRTGYNEQFF.

This sequence joins TRBV11-2 and TRBJ2-5; D is possibly TRBD1 (5 bases). There are 15 residues in the CDR3. The V end was cut by 4 bases, the J end by 0 bases, with 12 bases between. Germline CDR1 SGHAT, CDR2 FQNNGV. CDR3 coding DNA: TGTGCCAGCAGCTCTCCGACAGAGCACCAAGAGACCCAGTACTTC. It specifies CASSSPTEHQETQYF.

This chain joins TRBV2 and TRBJ2-7; tentative D call: TRBD1 (7 bases). The CDR3 extends over 11 amino acids. Germline lookup yields CDR1 SNHLY and CDR2 FYNNEI. V was cut by 11 bases and J by 5 bases, with 13 bases left in between. The CDR3, as DNA: TGTGCCGGGGGGCAGGGGGACGAGCAGTACTTC. It specifies CAGGQGDEQYF.

The rearrangement joins TRBV20-1 to TRBJ2-1, with unresolved D. V dropped 5 bases and J dropped 10 bases, with 9 bases sitting between them. Germline CDR1 DFQATT, CDR2 SNEGSKA (reference sequence). This CDR3 has 10 residues. CDR3 sequence: CSAPRPEQFF. The CDR3, as DNA: TGCAGTGCTCCCCGACCCGAGCAGTTCTTC.